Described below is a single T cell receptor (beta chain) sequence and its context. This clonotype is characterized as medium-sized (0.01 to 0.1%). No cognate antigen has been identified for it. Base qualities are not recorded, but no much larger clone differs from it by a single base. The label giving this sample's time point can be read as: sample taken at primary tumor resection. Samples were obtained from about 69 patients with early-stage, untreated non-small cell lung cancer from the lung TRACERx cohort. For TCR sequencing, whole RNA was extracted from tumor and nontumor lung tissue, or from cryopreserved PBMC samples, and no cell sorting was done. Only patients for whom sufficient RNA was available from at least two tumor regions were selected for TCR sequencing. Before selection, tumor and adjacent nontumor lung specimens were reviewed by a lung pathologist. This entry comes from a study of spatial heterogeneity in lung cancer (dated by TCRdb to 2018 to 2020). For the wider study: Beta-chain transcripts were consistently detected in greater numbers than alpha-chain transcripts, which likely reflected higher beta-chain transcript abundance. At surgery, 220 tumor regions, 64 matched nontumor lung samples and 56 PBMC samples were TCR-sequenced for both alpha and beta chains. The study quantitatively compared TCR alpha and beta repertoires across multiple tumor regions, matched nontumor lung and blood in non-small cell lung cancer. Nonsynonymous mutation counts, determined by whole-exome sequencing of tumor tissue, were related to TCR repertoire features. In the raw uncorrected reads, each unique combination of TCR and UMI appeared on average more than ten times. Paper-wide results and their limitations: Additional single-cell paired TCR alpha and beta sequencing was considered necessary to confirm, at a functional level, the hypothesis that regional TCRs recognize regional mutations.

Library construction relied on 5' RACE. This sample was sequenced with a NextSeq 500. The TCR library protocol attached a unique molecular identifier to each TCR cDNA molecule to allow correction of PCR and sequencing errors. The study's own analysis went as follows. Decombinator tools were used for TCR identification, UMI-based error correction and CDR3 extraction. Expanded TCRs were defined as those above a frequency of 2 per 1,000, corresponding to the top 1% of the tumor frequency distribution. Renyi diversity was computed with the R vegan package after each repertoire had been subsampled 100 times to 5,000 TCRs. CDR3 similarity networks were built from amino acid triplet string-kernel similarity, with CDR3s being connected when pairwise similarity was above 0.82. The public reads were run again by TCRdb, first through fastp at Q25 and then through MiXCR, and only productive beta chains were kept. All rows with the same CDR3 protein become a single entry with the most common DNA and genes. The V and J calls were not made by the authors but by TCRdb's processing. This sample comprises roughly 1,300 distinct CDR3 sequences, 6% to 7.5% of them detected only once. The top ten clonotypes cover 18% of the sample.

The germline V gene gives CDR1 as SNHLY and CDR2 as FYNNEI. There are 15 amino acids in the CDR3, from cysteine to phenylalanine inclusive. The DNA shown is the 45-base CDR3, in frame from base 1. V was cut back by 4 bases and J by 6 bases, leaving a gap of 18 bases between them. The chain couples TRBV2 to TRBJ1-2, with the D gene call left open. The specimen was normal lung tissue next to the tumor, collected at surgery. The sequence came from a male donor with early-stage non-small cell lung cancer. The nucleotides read TGTGCCAGCAGTGGGCTAGGGCTGACGGAAAATGGCTACACCTTC. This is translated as CASSGLGLTENGYTF.